Listed below are T cell receptor beta chains from one sample, sequenced in a study of blood T cells in healthy people across ages. TCRdb re-derived calls from the 5' RACE reads in MiXCR, one entry per CDR3 protein. The data show approximately 2,000,000 distinct CDR3 sequences, with roughly two fifths seen just once and roughly 24% held by the top ten. Sequencing was performed on blood. These receptors were obtained from a human donor in good health. Each CDR3 is given with its conserved first and last residue.

j_gene | v_gene | len | CDR3aa
TRBJ1-2 | TRBV6-2/TRBV6-3 | 14 | CASSYRLTGNGYTF
TRBJ2-3 | TRBV2 | 15 | CAASDGTSGADTQYF
TRBJ2-5 | TRBV5-1 | 10 | CASSGETQYF
TRBJ1-1 | TRBV11-3 | 14 | CASSPRVSFNEAFF
TRBJ1-2 | TRBV28 | 14 | CASSRQGLLYGYTF
TRBJ2-7 | TRBV6-2/TRBV6-3 | 15 | CASSYGTTPSYEQYF
TRBJ1-3 | TRBV7-2 | 15 | CASSRGSTVRNTIYF
TRBJ2-6 | TRBV7-2 | 16 | CASSYTSFSGANVLTF
TRBJ1-5 | TRBV5-1 | 14 | CAGSLAGSNQPQHF
TRBJ1-2 | TRBV28 | 15 | CASSYTGGTNYGYTF
TRBJ2-2 | TRBV20-1 | 16 | CSARGSGTLNTGELFF
TRBJ2-3 | TRBV7-2 | 16 | CASSLGGGALSNTQYF
TRBJ2-3 | TRBV7-2 | 13 | CASSLEVGRTQYF
TRBJ2-3 | TRBV15 | 14 | CATGTLAHTDTQYF
TRBJ2-3 | TRBV29-1 | 12 | CIVGTGTDTQYF
TRBJ2-4 | TRBV18 | 15 | CASSPSGRAKNIQYF
TRBJ2-5 | TRBV20-1 | 14 | CSASDRGRQETQYF
TRBJ2-1 | TRBV20-1 | 15 | CSARSGDRYYNEQFF
TRBJ2-1 | TRBV13 | 15 | CASIRMTGGSDEQFF
. | TRBV27 | 16 | CASSLSGQGGSYEQYF
TRBJ2-7 | TRBV5-1 | 13 | CASSLLDSGEQYF
TRBJ2-1 | TRBV4-3 | 17 | CASSQTWTGGTMDEQFF
TRBJ2-7 | TRBV2 | 12 | CASSPQRYKQYF
TRBJ2-7 | TRBV28 | 12 | CASGSGTYEQYF
TRBJ2-3 | TRBV9 | 16 | CASSVGQGEIPDTQYF
TRBJ2-7 | TRBV24-1 | 17 | CATSDPGTGGSKNEQYF
TRBJ1-5 | TRBV6-2/TRBV6-3 | 16 | CASRPPRDRGDQPQHF
TRBJ2-1 | TRBV5-6 | 15 | CASSLVGRGYYEQFF
TRBJ2-7 | TRBV7-2 | 15 | CASSLRTGGDYEQYF
TRBJ1-4 | TRBV29-1 | 13 | CSVGQPTNEKLFF
TRBJ2-1 | TRBV5-4 | 15 | CASSLSGLPRNEQFF
TRBJ2-7 | TRBV12-3/TRBV12-4 | 13 | CASSHYGNHEQYF
TRBJ2-7 | TRBV4-1 | 13 | CASSQGSGYEQYF
TRBJ2-7 | TRBV7-2 | 16 | CASSLVQGRILNEQYF
TRBJ2-1 | TRBV3-1 | 16 | CASSQERAESYNEQFF
TRBJ2-4 | TRBV3-1 | 20 | CASSQDQLAGAHLAKSIQYF
TRBJ2-3 | TRBV11-2 | 21 | CASSLDIGGLAGGEGTDTQYF
TRBJ1-2 | TRBV7-9 | 17 | CASARDSTQEVNYGHTF
TRBJ2-1 | TRBV2 | 16 | CASRGHSGASYNEQFF
TRBJ2-3 | TRBV20-1 | 15 | CNATRPGGFRDTQYF
TRBJ2-3 | TRBV12-3/TRBV12-4 | 16 | CASSLGVWTGTDTQYF
TRBJ2-7 | TRBV20-1 | 14 | CSAREGQGFYEQYF
TRBJ2-5 | TRBV13 | 12 | CASSQTRETQYF
TRBJ1-1 | TRBV7-9 | 13 | CANRDRPNTEAFF
TRBJ1-2 | TRBV7-8 | 15 | CASSPGDRLYYGYTF
TRBJ2-6 | TRBV12-3/TRBV12-4 | 15 | CASSRTESGANVLTF
TRBJ1-1 | TRBV29-1 | 11 | CSVDRRTEAFF
TRBJ1-6 | TRBV10-3 | 13 | CAVRDSYNSPLHF
TRBJ2-7 | TRBV5-6 | 15 | CASSLGPTSSYEQYF
TRBJ2-3 | TRBV5-1 | 15 | CASHSTSGSTDTQYF
. | TRBV30 | 15 | CAWSVVQGRGNEQYF
TRBJ1-6 | TRBV4-3 | 17 | CASSQEPGGAAPSPLHF